This T cell receptor (beta chain) was retrieved from a study of blood T cell repertoires in COVID-19. Seattle patients were enrolled while actively infected and followed longitudinally. Method: immunoSEQ multiplex PCR; TCRdb's copy keeps in-frame clones and lacks some. The table records fewer than 350,000 clones, less than 90% of them present only once. Germline V lookup: CDR1 PRHDT, CDR2 FYEKMQ (reference sequence). The CDR3 loop spans 16 amino acids. With V trimmed by 6 bases and J by 5 bases, 12 bases remained unmatched. V usage is TRBV13 and J usage is TRBJ2-3, with TRBD1 identical over 9 bases. The TCR originated in a woman aged 25 to 39 with COVID-19, enrolled during active disease. Sequenced material: peripheral blood. The CDR3 nucleotides read TGTGCCAGCAGTACTAGAATGCGGGACAGGGTAGATACGCAGTATTTT. Translated, it gives CASSTRMRDRVDTQYF. The variable domain in full, with the rest retrieved from reference TRBV13 and TRBJ2-3, is AAGVIQSPRHLIKEKRETATLKCYPIPRHDTVYWYQQGPGQDPQFLISFYEKMQSDKGSIPDRFSAQQFSDYHSELNMSSLELGDSALYFCASSTRMRDRVDTQYFGPGTRLTVL.